This paragraph covers one T cell receptor beta chain sequence. Original analysis: Counts of nucleated cells, estimated from reference gene primer amplification, were obtained. Measured with immunoSEQ multiplex PCR; TCRdb has only the in-frame clones, and not every one. V, J and clone size are those of that table, while D and trimming were read from the DNA. The sample gives a few hundred thousand clones, about 81% of which show up once; roughly 8.7% is in the top ten. V lost 4 bases and J lost 9, with 17 bases in between. Germline V gene sequence: CDR1 SGHRS, CDR2 YFSETQ. This CDR3 has 15 amino acids. Recovered status applied to Cohort 3 donors who had two consecutive negative PCRs. It also applied to those with clearance or with symptom resolution. This sample was included in a study of blood T cell repertoires in COVID-19.

This receptor was obtained from a middle-aged man who had recovered from COVID-19. The chain combines TRBV5-1 with TRBJ1-6, with a weak D call TRBD1 (5 bases). The sequencing sample was made of PBMCs or T cells enriched from blood (not recorded which). Written as DNA, the CDR3 is TGCGCCAGCAGCGCCGACAGTGTTCAGACTTCACCCCTCCACTTT. Translating gives CASSADSVQTSPLHF.